This T cell receptor beta chain was documented in a study of control samples from healthy donors and cancer patients. V shed 4 bases, J shed 4 bases, and the junction held 8 bases outside the gene matches. Germline assignment: CDR1 SGHRS and CDR2 YFSETQ. The CDR3 spans 17 residues. Generated by immunoSEQ multiplex PCR, the TCRdb table keeps only in-frame clones and is missing some. The sample holds some 120,000 clones; 75% to 90% are singletons and the top ten take 1% to 1.4%. The chain combines TRBV5-1 with TRBJ2-1; 13 bases are a match to TRBD2. The specimen sequenced was PBMCs. This TCR derives from a woman aged 50 to 60 with colorectal cancer. The CDR3 here is CASSLGLAGVIYNEQFF. The CDR3 DNA is TGCGCCAGCAGCCTCGGACTAGCGGGAGTAATTTACAATGAGCAGTTCTTC. Full variable domain (missing parts from reference TRBV5-1 and TRBJ2-1): KAGVTQTPRYLIKTRGQQVTLSCSPISGHRSVSWYQQTPGQGLQFLFEYFSETQRNKGNFPGRFSGRQFSNSRSEMNVSTLELGDSALYLCASSLGLAGVIYNEQFFGPGTRLTVL.